This T cell receptor beta chain stems from a study of spatial heterogeneity in lung cancer. Concerning this clonotype itself: Antigen unknown.

Described time point: sample taken at primary tumor resection. The authors sequenced whole RNA from tumor, nontumor lung or frozen PBMC without sorting. The V and J ends lost 5 bases and 0 bases, in that order; junction bases with no gene match: 4. Germline V gene sequence: CDR1 SEHNR, CDR2 FQNEAQ (reference sequence). The CDR3 covers 15 residues. TCRdb re-called the 5' RACE reads with MiXCR, one entry per CDR3 protein. The sample holds tens of thousands of distinct CDR3 sequences, more than 10% seen once. Study-wide results and caveats: Ubiquitous expanded tumor TCRs showed up in blood more at resection than follow-up.

The sequence was obtained from a male donor with early-stage non-small cell lung cancer. The V call is TRBV7-9, the J call TRBJ1-5; TRBD1 matches at 7 bases. Sequenced here: PBMCs, sampled at surgery. CDR3 amino acids: CASSQTGLSNQPQHF. CDR3 DNA sequence: TGTGCCAGCAGCCAGACAGGGCTTAGCAATCAGCCCCAGCATTTT. The variable domain in full, completed from reference TRBV7-9 and TRBJ1-5, reads DTGVSQNPRHKITKRGQNVTFRCDPISEHNRLYWYRQTLGQGPEFLTYFQNEAQLEKSRLLSDRFSAERPKGSFSTLEIQRTEQGDSAMYLCASSQTGLSNQPQHFGDGTRLSIL.